These 14 T cell receptor beta chains share one sample of origin, sequenced in a study of metastatic and nonmetastatic thyroid tumors. MiXCR was used by TCRdb to re-call the PCR reads. The repertoire holds tens of thousands of clones, with around 28% as singletons. Every patient underwent thyroid surgery untreated. Sequencing was performed on blood. These receptors came from a male donor with papillary thyroid cancer or a benign thyroid nodule (not recorded which). Some clones in this sample may be carry-over from other donors' samples.

The table lists this clone with a count of one. V usage is TRBV7-2 and J usage is TRBJ1-1; 9 nucleotides align to TRBD1. The germline V gene encodes CDR1 SGHTA and CDR2 FQGNSA. The CDR3 covers 14 residues. V lost 6 bases and J lost 5; bases outside the gene matches: 7. Here the CDR3 reads CASSLGDRVTEAFF. DNA of the CDR3: TGTGCCAGCAGTCTCGGGGACAGGGTTACTGAAGCTTTCTTT.

Comments on this clone: Other DNA variants within this sample encode the same CDR3. This chain uses TRBV18 with TRBJ1-1; D remains ambiguous. Looked up from germline, CDR1 is KGHSH and CDR2 is LQKENI. V was trimmed by 3 bases and J by 1 base, leaving 12 bases between them. The CDR3 contains 15 residues. The CDR3 is CASSPGSGRNTEAFF. The CDR3 DNA reads as TGTGCCAGCTCACCTGGGTCCGGGCGGAACACTGAAGCTTTCTTT.

The genes are TRBV5-4 and TRBJ2-2, with 8 bases identical to TRBD2. The CDR3 sequence is 16 residues long. V lost 0 bases to trimming and J lost 6 bases; unmatched junction nucleotides: 7. From germline, CDR1 is SGHNT and CDR2 YYREEE (reference sequence). CDR3 amino acids: CASSLGSGSPSGELFF. The CDR3 region has the DNA TGTGCCAGCAGCTTGGGCAGCGGGAGTCCGTCCGGGGAGCTGTTTTTT.

Many counts were recorded for this clone. V is TRBV5-5 and J is TRBJ2-1; D is perhaps TRBD2 (6 bases). V lost 4 bases, J lost 6 bases, and 14 bases lay in between. This CDR3 has 14 residues. CDR1 is SGHKS and CDR2 is YYEKEE in the germline V gene (reference sequence). The CDR3 here is CASSIRGFGNEQFF. The CDR3 DNA follows: TGTGCCAGCAGCATCCGGGGGTTCGGCAATGAGCAGTTCTTC.

This clone was counted a few times. The rearrangement joins TRBV19 to TRBJ2-4, with D maybe TRBD2 (5 bases). CDR3 length equals 15 residues. Germline values: CDR1 LNHDA, CDR2 SQIVND (reference sequence). Trimming pared 3 bases from V and 0 bases from J, leaving 9 bases between. CDR3: CASSIAGSAKNIQYF. CDR3 bases: TGTGCCAGTAGTATTGCGGGTTCAGCCAAAAACATTCAGTACTTC.

This clone occurred once. V is TRBV18 and J is TRBJ2-4; D is perhaps TRBD1 (6 bases). The CDR3 is 16 residues long. V was shortened by 5 bases and J by 10 bases, with 24 bases between the two germline ends. The germline CDR1 and CDR2 sequences are KGHSH and LQKENI. The CDR3 region is CASSSRGGGDKIIQYF. DNA of the CDR3: TGTGCCAGCTCATCCAGGGGTGGGGGAGACAAAATAATTCAGTACTTC. Full variable domain (remainder filled in from reference TRBV18 and TRBJ2-4): NAGVMQNPRHLVRRRGQEARLRCSPMKGHSHVYWYRQLPEEGLKFMVYLQKENIIDESGMPKERFSAEFPKEGPSILRIQQVVRGDSAAYFCASSSRGGGDKIIQYFGAGTRLSVL.

In this sample, this clone turned up many times. V and J are TRBV20-1 and TRBJ2-3, with 11 nucleotides matching TRBD1. This CDR3 has 14 residues. The V gene end was trimmed by 5 bases and the J gene end by 7 bases; junction bases not matched to a gene: 8. Germline V gene data show CDR1 as DFQATT and CDR2 as SNEGSKA (reference sequence). CDR3 sequence: CSAGQGARGNTQYF. As DNA, the CDR3 is TGCAGTGCTGGACAGGGGGCCCGGGGGAATACGCAGTATTTT.

This clone was seen ten or more times. The CDR3 spells CASSGRLAGVLDEQYF. CDR3 bases: TGTGCCAGCAGTGGCCGACTAGCGGGAGTGTTAGACGAGCAGTACTTC. V and J are TRBV6-2 or TRBV6-3 and TRBJ2-7, with 12 positions matching TRBD2. Germline V gives CDR1 MNHEY, CDR2 SVGEGT. J lost 5 bases, V lost 5 bases, and 10 bases had no gene match. The CDR3 totals 16 residues.

The V gene is TRBV28, the J gene TRBJ1-5, with D uncertain. V was trimmed by 6 bases and J by 4 bases, leaving 13 bases between them. The V gene's germline CDR1 is MDHEN and CDR2 SYDVKM. The CDR3 covers 14 residues. The DNA of the CDR3 is TGTGCCAGCAGACCCCCTTTATGTAATCAGCCCCAGCATTTT. Translated, it gives CASRPPLCNQPQHF.

This clone was detected many times. The chain links TRBV7-9 to TRBJ1-2; weak D call: TRBD1 (5 bases). V was pared by 6 bases and J by 6 bases, with 20 bases between. CDR1 and CDR2 from the germline V gene are SEHNR and FQNEAQ (reference sequence). The CDR3 extends over 15 amino acids. The CDR3 bases are TGTGCCAGCAGTATGAGCCCAGGGCTGGGGAATGGCTACACCTTC. This gives the protein CASSMSPGLGNGYTF.

In its sample, this clone was seen many times. The chain couples TRBV6-1 to TRBJ2-1; TRBD2 matches at 9 bases. The germline V gene encodes CDR1 MNHNS and CDR2 SASEGT. This CDR3 spans 15 amino acids. With V trimmed by 6 bases and J by 9 bases, 12 bases remained unmatched. The CDR3 DNA sequence: TGTGCCAGCAGACAGACTAGCGGCCGTGTGAGTGAGCAGTTCTTC. Its translation is CASRQTSGRVSEQFF.

This clone was picked up many times. This chain connects TRBV6-2 or TRBV6-3 to TRBJ2-7, with D perhaps TRBD1 (6 bases). V was trimmed by 4 bases and J by 3 bases, leaving 10 bases between them. This CDR3 spans 13 amino acids. CDR1 is MNHEY, CDR2 SVGEGT, per germline. DNA of the CDR3: TGTGCCAGCAGTTTAGGGGGTCTCTACGAGCAGTACTTC. Translation gives CASSLGGLYEQYF.

CDR3 DNA sequence: TGTGCCAGCAGTTTACTTGGGACTAAAGGGGCCTACGAGCAGTACTTC. Encoded protein: CASSLLGTKGAYEQYF. The gene calls are TRBV28 and TRBJ2-7; the match to TRBD2 covers 7 bases. This CDR3 spans 16 amino acids. V shed 2 bases, J shed 2 bases, and the junction held 9 bases outside the gene matches. The germline V gene encodes CDR1 MDHEN and CDR2 SYDVKM.

V is TRBV20-1 and J is TRBJ1-1; 10 nucleotides align to TRBD1. Per germline, CDR1 DFQATT and CDR2 SNEGSKA (reference sequence). The CDR3 extends over 16 amino acids. V gave up 2 bases and J gave up 4 bases; unmatched junction bases: 10. The CDR3 is CSARYDPGQGSTEAFF. The CDR3 DNA is TGCAGTGCTAGATATGACCCGGGACAGGGGTCCACTGAAGCTTTCTTT.